The rows below give T cell receptor beta chains drawn from one sample of a study of blood T cell repertoires in COVID-19. Data came from immunoSEQ multiplex PCR; TCRdb stores just in-frame clones and leaves some out. The data contain 130,000 to 150,000 clones, under 85% of them singletons. Sequences were obtained from peripheral blood. The receptors come from a human donor in a cohort sampled during active COVID-19. The CDR3 runs from the conserved cysteine through the conserved F or W. Each record gives: V gene, J gene, clone size, CDR3 protein. Only some rows state a clone size, as once, few, many or a class for expanded clones.

v_call: TRBV14
j_call: TRBJ2-3
clone_size: .
cdr3_aa: CASSQFAGGPATQYF

v_call: TRBV9
j_call: TRBJ2-1
clone_size: .
cdr3_aa: CASSARTSGGAPQFF

v_call: TRBV5-6
j_call: TRBJ2-1
clone_size: .
cdr3_aa: CASSLISFGGGPSYNEQFF

v_call: TRBV5-6
j_call: TRBJ1-2
clone_size: .
cdr3_aa: CASSLAVRGSGYGYTF

v_call: TRBV19
j_call: TRBJ1-4
clone_size: .
cdr3_aa: CASIGPPPGEKLFF

v_call: TRBV25-1
j_call: TRBJ2-2
clone_size: .
cdr3_aa: CASSDSPAVPRELFF

v_call: TRBV15
j_call: TRBJ1-1
clone_size: few
cdr3_aa: CATSRDRVLNTEAFF

v_call: TRBV7-2
j_call: TRBJ1-2
clone_size: .
cdr3_aa: CASRETGGYGYTF

v_call: TRBV7-8
j_call: TRBJ1-2
clone_size: once
cdr3_aa: CASSPGYNYGYTF

v_call: TRBV19
j_call: TRBJ2-5
clone_size: .
cdr3_aa: CASSRAGTSTETQYF

v_call: TRBV29-1
j_call: TRBJ2-7
clone_size: .
cdr3_aa: CSGRQGPYEQYF

v_call: TRBV7-2
j_call: TRBJ2-5
clone_size: .
cdr3_aa: CASSLNSPRYQETQYF

v_call: TRBV7-9
j_call: TRBJ2-1
clone_size: .
cdr3_aa: CASSFQGHEQFF

v_call: TRBV30
j_call: TRBJ2-7
clone_size: once
cdr3_aa: CAWSTPTGGTRYEQYF

v_call: TRBV3-1/TRBV3-2
j_call: TRBJ2-2
clone_size: .
cdr3_aa: CASSAAGKGTGELFF

v_call: TRBV29-1
j_call: TRBJ1-1
clone_size: .
cdr3_aa: CSIRGSGEAFF

v_call: TRBV6-1
j_call: TRBJ1-3
clone_size: .
cdr3_aa: CASSDGGQGHSGNTIYF

v_call: TRBV7-9
j_call: TRBJ2-1
clone_size: .
cdr3_aa: CASSFFPLAGGITYNEQFF

v_call: TRBV6-5
j_call: TRBJ1-3
clone_size: .
cdr3_aa: CASGYRGLAGNTIYF

v_call: TRBV5-1
j_call: TRBJ1-6
clone_size: .
cdr3_aa: CASSSPGQGTSPLHF